This T cell receptor (beta chain) was retrieved from a study of control samples from healthy donors and cancer patients. Germline V gives CDR1 MNHEY, CDR2 SMNVEV (reference sequence). This CDR3 contains 16 residues. V lost 0 bases to trimming and J lost 4 bases, with 13 bases between them. TCRdb keeps only in-frame clones here, not all; method: immunoSEQ multiplex PCR. Among over 90,000 clones, approximately 90% were seen once, and the ten largest hold about 19%. The gene calls are TRBV27 and TRBJ2-1, with D perhaps given as TRBD1 or TRBD2 (6 bases each). The sequence came from a man in his fifties or sixties with lung cancer. The specimen sequenced was PBMCs. CDR3 sequence: CASSLSKGGQYNEQFF. CDR3 coding DNA: TGTGCCAGCAGTTTATCGAAGGGGGGCCAATACAATGAGCAGTTCTTC.